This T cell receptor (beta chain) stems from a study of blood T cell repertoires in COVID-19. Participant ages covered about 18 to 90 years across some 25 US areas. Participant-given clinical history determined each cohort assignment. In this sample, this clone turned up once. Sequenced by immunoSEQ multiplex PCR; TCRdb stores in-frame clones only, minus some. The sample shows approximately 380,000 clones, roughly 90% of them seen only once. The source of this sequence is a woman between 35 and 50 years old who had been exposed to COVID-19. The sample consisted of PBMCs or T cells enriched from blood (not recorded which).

CDR3 in DNA: TGTGCCAGCAGCCCGACAGGAGCTGAAGCTTTCTTT. Translated, it gives CASSPTGAEAFF. The gene calls are TRBV7-6 and TRBJ1-1, with TRBD1 as a possible D gene (6 bases). V lost 5 bases, J lost 6 bases, and 10 bases lay in between. The CDR3 extends over 12 amino acids. CDR1 SGHVS and CDR2 FNYEAQ come from the germline V gene.